This T cell receptor beta chain was sequenced in a study of blood T cell repertoires in COVID-19. The overall study: Whether acute or convalescent, the COVID-19 samples came from the United States, Italy and Spain. Sources were T cells, B-cell-depleted T cells, or PBMCs; the material itself was cDNA or gDNA.

The CDR3 length is 15 residues. V shed 9 bases, J shed 7 bases, and the junction held 12 bases outside the gene matches. Germline values: CDR1 LNHDA, CDR2 SQIVND (reference sequence). In the authors' methods: Scientists estimated how many nucleated cells there were by amplifying reference gene primers. The data were produced by immunoSEQ multiplex PCR, yet TCRdb's version contains in-frame clones alone and is incomplete. V and J calls plus clone size are reproduced from that table; the DNA served to infer D and trimming. This table has about 66,000 clones, about 89% appearing once. Source material: peripheral blood. This receptor was identified in a human donor in a cohort sampled during active COVID-19. The chain couples TRBV19 to TRBJ1-4; TRBD1 matches at 9 bases. The CDR3: CASTPTGTGPEKLFF. The CDR3 nucleotides read TGTGCCAGCACCCCAACCGGGACAGGGCCTGAAAAACTGTTTTTT. Complete variable domain (other parts from reference TRBV19 and TRBJ1-4): DGGITQSPKYLFRKEGQNVTLSCEQNLNHDAMYWYRQDPGQGLRLIYYSQIVNDFQKGDIAEGYSVSREKKESFPLTVTSAQKNPTAFYLCASTPTGTGPEKLFFGSGTQLSVL.